This TCR beta chain was sequenced for a study of blood T cell repertoires in COVID-19. Seattle patient enrollment occurred during active infection, with longitudinal follow-up thereafter. This CDR3 region has 16 residues. V was trimmed by 4 bases and J by 0 bases, leaving 15 bases between them. Germline CDR1 is SNHLY and CDR2 is FYNNEI. Original data processing: Using reference gene primer amplification, nucleated cell counts were estimated. Repertoires were generated with immunoSEQ multiplex PCR, while TCRdb's copy carries only in-frame clones and drops some. V, J and clone size were drawn from that table, and D and trimming were deduced from the DNA. The sample holds 28,000 or so clones, roughly 86% seen once.

The sequence came from a man aged 60 to 75 with COVID-19, enrolled during active disease. The rearrangement links TRBV2 to TRBJ1-1; unclear D gene. The sequenced sample consisted of peripheral blood. The CDR3 region is CASSGSPPGMNTEAFF. The DNA for the CDR3 is TGTGCCAGCAGTGGTTCACCCCCCGGGATGAACACTGAAGCTTTCTTT. The full variable domain, in which reference TRBV2 and TRBJ1-1 provide the parts outside the CDR3, is EPEVTQTPSHQVTQMGQEVILRCVPISNHLYFYWYRQILGQKVEFLVSFYNNEISEKSEIFDDQFSVERPDGSNFTLKIRSTKLEDSAMYFCASSGSPPGMNTEAFFGQGTRLTVV.